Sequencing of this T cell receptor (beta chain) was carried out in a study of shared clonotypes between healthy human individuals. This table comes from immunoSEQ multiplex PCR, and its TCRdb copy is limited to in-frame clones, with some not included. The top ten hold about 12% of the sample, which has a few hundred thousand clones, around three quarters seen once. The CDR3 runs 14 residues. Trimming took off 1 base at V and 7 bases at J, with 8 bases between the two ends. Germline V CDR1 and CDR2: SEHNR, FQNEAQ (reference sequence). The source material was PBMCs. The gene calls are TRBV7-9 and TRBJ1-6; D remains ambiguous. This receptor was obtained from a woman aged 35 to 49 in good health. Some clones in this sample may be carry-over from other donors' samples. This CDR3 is CASSLGTGNSPLHF. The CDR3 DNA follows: TGTGCCAGCAGCTTAGGGACCGGGAATTCACCCCTCCACTTT. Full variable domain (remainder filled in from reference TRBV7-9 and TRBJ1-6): DTGVSQNPRHKITKRGQNVTFRCDPISEHNRLYWYRQTLGQGPEFLTYFQNEAQLEKSRLLSDRFSAERPKGSFSTLEIQRTEQGDSAMYLCASSLGTGNSPLHFGNGTRLTVT.